These 2 T cell receptor beta chains were all obtained from the same sample, sequenced in a study of blood T cells in healthy people across ages. Next came a second PCR, run for roughly 6 to 11 cycles, which used a sample-barcoded 5' primer along with a J-beta primer mix. TCRdb redid the calling of the 5' RACE reads with MiXCR, one entry per CDR3 protein. The table includes about 1.4 million distinct CDR3 sequences, 45% to 70% detected once. Sequencing input: blood. The receptor set was obtained from a man aged 18 to 29 in good health.

This chain links TRBV20-1 with TRBJ2-1; D perhaps matches TRBD2 (5 bases). The CDR3 extends over 16 amino acids. V was shortened by 0 bases and J by 4 bases, with 16 bases between the two germline ends. In germline, CDR1 is DFQATT, CDR2 SNEGSKA (reference sequence). The CDR3 is CSARDASGRAYNEQFF. In nucleotides, the CDR3 is TGCAGTGCTAGAGATGCCTCCGGGCGGGCTTACAATGAGCAGTTCTTC.

The chain combines TRBV4-1 with TRBJ2-4; no reliable D call. The J call may not be correct, given that the DNA end is closer to TRBJ2-7. The CDR3 has 17 amino acids. CDR1 MGHRA and CDR2 YSYEKL come from the germline V gene. CDR3 DNA sequence: TGCGCCAGCAGCCAAGATCCCAACTTAGGATCCCTCTACGAGCAGTACTTC. Protein product: CASSQDPNLGSLYEQYF.